These 20 T cell receptor beta chains originate from one sample sequenced in a study of T cells in Graves' hyperthyroidism and ophthalmopathy. TCR beta CDR3 regions were amplified from RNA. First-round RT-PCR targeting the TCR CDR3 was performed with the HTBI primer set. TCRdb ran MiXCR on the multiplex PCR reads and lists one entry per CDR3 protein. This sample has hundreds of thousands of distinct CDR3 sequences, with roughly 15% found just once. Sequencing used blood. The receptor source for this set is a middle-aged woman with Graves' ophthalmopathy.

The genes are TRBV7-6 and TRBJ2-1, with a possible D match to TRBD1 (6 bases). This CDR3 comprises 13 residues. Germline lookup yields CDR1 SGHVS and CDR2 FNYEAQ. V was clipped by 1 base and J by 8 bases, with 9 bases between them. DNA for the CDR3: TGTGCCAGCAGCTTAGTCAGGGGCGATGAGCAGTTCTTC. Translated, it gives CASSLVRGDEQFF.

This clonotype showed up many times. The V gene is TRBV20-1, the J gene TRBJ1-6; 9 nucleotides align to TRBD1. Germline CDR1 and CDR2: DFQATT and SNEGSKA (reference sequence). The CDR3 consists of 15 residues. Trimming took 0 bases from V and 9 from J; bases not matched to a gene: 6. The CDR3 sequence is CSARDLDRGVSPLHF. CDR3 DNA sequence: TGCAGTGCTAGAGATCTGGACAGGGGAGTTTCACCCCTCCACTTT.

This clonotype showed up just once. This chain connects TRBV6-5 to TRBJ2-1; no reliable D call. Germline CDR1 is MNHEY and CDR2 is SVGAGI. CDR3 length: 15 residues. V dropped 3 bases and J dropped 6 bases, with 15 bases sitting between them. The DNA of the CDR3 is TGTGCCAGCAGTTATACTAACCAAAGAGGCAATGAGCAGTTCTTC. This codes for CASSYTNQRGNEQFF.

In this sample, this clonotype turned up many times. The rearrangement uses TRBV30 and TRBJ2-2, with 7 nucleotides matching TRBD2. There are 15 residues in the CDR3. V was clipped by 0 bases and J by 2 bases; unmatched bases: 3. Germline CDR1 reads GTSNPN; CDR2 reads SVGIG (reference sequence). The chain's CDR3 is CAWSVASGNTGELFF. The CDR3 DNA reads TGTGCCTGGAGTGTAGCTAGCGGAAACACCGGGGAGCTGTTTTTT.

This clonotype was detected ten times or more. The rearrangement joins TRBV19 to TRBJ1-5, with D maybe TRBD1 (6 bases). The length of the CDR3 is 17 residues. Germline lookup yields CDR1 LNHDA and CDR2 SQIVND (reference sequence). V lost 2 bases to trimming and J lost 2 bases, with 16 bases between them. The DNA of the CDR3 is TGTGCCAGTAGTATATTCTGGGGACAAAAGGGCAATCAGCCCCAGCATTTT. As protein: CASSIFWGQKGNQPQHF.

The sample holds many counts of this clonotype. The chain uses TRBV2 and TRBJ1-2; 9 bases agree with TRBD1. Trimming cost V 4 bases and J 2 bases; bases outside gene matches: 5. Per the germline V gene, CDR1 is SNHLY and CDR2 is FYNNEI. The CDR3 is 15 amino acids. The CDR3 coding sequence is TGTGCCAGCAGTGGAGGAACAGGGGGCAACTATGGCTACACCTTC. Protein sequence: CASSGGTGGNYGYTF. Supplemented by reference TRBV2 and TRBJ1-2, the full variable domain reads EPEVTQTPSHQVTQMGQEVILRCVPISNHLYFYWYRQILGQKVEFLVSFYNNEISEKSEIFDDQFSVERPDGSNFTLKIRSTKLEDSAMYFCASSGGTGGNYGYTFGSGTRLTVV.

The table lists this clonotype with many counts. The chain couples TRBV6-1 to TRBJ2-7; 10 nucleotides agree with TRBD1. With 6 bases clipped from V and 6 bases from J, the junction kept 8 bases outside the gene matches. Germline V CDR1 and CDR2: MNHNS, SASEGT. The CDR3 sequence is 14 residues long. CDR3 residues: CASRPTRDRGEQYF. The CDR3 nucleotides are TGTGCCAGCAGACCAACCCGGGACAGGGGCGAGCAGTACTTC.

This rearrangement joins TRBV5-5 to TRBJ2-3, with 9 positions matching TRBD2. Losses at the gene ends were 4 bases for V and 4 bases for J; bases not matched to a gene: 7. This CDR3 comprises 15 residues. Per germline, CDR1 SGHKS and CDR2 YYEKEE (reference sequence). CDR3 amino acids: CASSTGLAPPDTQYF. Written as DNA, the CDR3 is TGTGCCAGCAGCACGGGACTAGCTCCCCCAGATACGCAGTATTTT. Full variable domain (rest looked up from reference TRBV5-5 and TRBJ2-3): DAGVTQSPTHLIKTRGQQVTLRCSPISGHKSVSWYQQVLGQGPQFIFQYYEKEERGRGNFPDRFSARQFPNYSSELNVNALLLGDSALYLCASSTGLAPPDTQYFGPGTRLTVL.

This clonotype has at least ten counts. The chain carries TRBV2 and TRBJ2-7, with 9 bases that match TRBD1. V gave up 6 bases and J gave up 3 bases; unmatched junction bases: 6. Germline CDR1 and CDR2: SNHLY and FYNNEI. The CDR3 length is 14 residues. The CDR3 region is CASSGGQGLYEQYF. CDR3 bases: TGTGCCAGCAGCGGGGGACAGGGACTCTACGAGCAGTACTTC.

There are many counts of this clonotype. This rearrangement joins TRBV11-2 to TRBJ1-5; the D is unclear. CDR3 length: 13 amino acids. CDR1 SGHAT and CDR2 FQNNGV come from the germline V gene. V was trimmed by 0 bases and J by 7 bases, leaving 7 bases between them. The CDR3 spells CASSLDPRQPQHF. CDR3 bases: TGTGCCAGCAGCTTAGATCCCCGACAGCCCCAGCATTTT.

In this sample, this clonotype turned up a few times. The V gene is TRBV15, the J gene TRBJ2-7; D is unclear. Trimming took off 0 bases at V and 6 bases at J, with 15 bases between the two ends. This CDR3 is 15 amino acids long. CDR1 is LNHNV and CDR2 is YYDKDF in the germline V gene (reference sequence). Here the CDR3 reads CATSREDDFRGEQYF. In nucleotides, the CDR3 is TGTGCCACCAGCAGAGAGGACGACTTCCGAGGCGAGCAGTACTTC.

Only a few counts were recorded for this clonotype. The V and J genes are TRBV28 and TRBJ1-6, with D hard to call. The V end lost 5 bases, the J end lost 10 bases, and 15 bases lay between the germline ends. This CDR3 has 14 amino acids. Germline V gene lookup returns CDR1 MDHEN and CDR2 SYDVKM. The CDR3 DNA reads TGTGCCAGCAGTCTGAGACGGCAACAATCACCCCTCCACTTT. It codes for CASSLRRQQSPLHF.

Many counts were recorded for this clonotype. The gene calls are TRBV2 and TRBJ2-4; 8 bases match TRBD1. Trimming removed 4 bases from V and 4 bases from J; junction bases left unmatched: 3. Germline V gene sequence: CDR1 SNHLY, CDR2 FYNNEI. The CDR3 contains 14 residues. The DNA for the CDR3 is TGTGCCAGCAGTGGGGGACAGGTTAAAAACATTCAGTACTTC. Translation: CASSGGQVKNIQYF. The full variable domain, its missing parts supplied by reference TRBV2 and TRBJ2-4, is EPEVTQTPSHQVTQMGQEVILRCVPISNHLYFYWYRQILGQKVEFLVSFYNNEISEKSEIFDDQFSVERPDGSNFTLKIRSTKLEDSAMYFCASSGGQVKNIQYFGAGTRLSVL.

This rearrangement joins TRBV3-1 to TRBJ1-4; D is perhaps TRBD1 (6 bases). Trimming removed 4 bases at V and 8 bases at J, with 11 bases between. The CDR3 runs to 13 residues. Germline CDR1 and CDR2: LGHDT and YNNKEL (reference sequence). The CDR3 nucleotides are TGTGCCAGCAGCCCAGGGACATCAGAAAAACTGTTTTTT. This sequence encodes CASSPGTSEKLFF.

In this sample, this clonotype turned up many times. The V and J genes are TRBV11-2 and TRBJ2-3; 10 bases are shared with TRBD2. CDR3 length: 14 amino acids. CDR1 and CDR2 (germline): SGHAT, FQNNGV. The J segment lost 3 bases and the V segment lost 3 bases, leaving 0 bases of the junction unmatched. Here the CDR3 reads CASSLTSGTDTQYF. The CDR3 DNA follows: TGTGCCAGCAGCTTGACTAGCGGGACAGATACGCAGTATTTT.

The chain links TRBV27 to TRBJ1-6; 7 bases fit TRBD1. Unmatched junction bases numbered 6, after V lost 3 bases and J lost 13 bases. Germline V CDR1 and CDR2: MNHEY, SMNVEV (reference sequence). This CDR3 is built from 13 residues. The CDR3 sequence: CASSFGQDKPLHF. Here the CDR3 DNA reads TGTGCCAGCAGTTTTGGACAGGACAAGCCCCTCCACTTT.

V usage is TRBV5-6 and J usage is TRBJ1-2; 7 nucleotides match TRBD1. Per germline, CDR1 SGHDT and CDR2 YYEEEE. The CDR3 runs to 14 residues. The ends lost 3 bases at V and 7 bases at J; junction bases unmatched: 9. CDR3 in amino acids: CASSSGPGGGGYTF. DNA of the CDR3: TGTGCCAGCAGCTCCGGCCCAGGGGGTGGTGGCTACACCTTC.

This clonotype was counted at least ten times. The chain employs TRBV2 and TRBJ1-6; no definite D call. Per the germline V gene, CDR1 is SNHLY and CDR2 is FYNNEI. The CDR3 contains 15 residues. Trimming cost V 6 bases and J 4 bases, with 13 bases left between them. DNA for the CDR3: TGTGCCAGCAGGGGGAATGGGAAATATAATTCACCCCTCCACTTT. Residues: CASRGNGKYNSPLHF.

This clonotype was found many times. The genes are TRBV20-1 and TRBJ1-1; 7 bases line up with TRBD1. Germline V CDR1 and CDR2: DFQATT, SNEGSKA (reference sequence). The CDR3 covers 15 residues. The J segment lost 0 bases and the V segment lost 3 bases, leaving 7 bases of the junction unmatched. CDR3 bases: TGCAGTGCTAGCCGCGGACAGGTTCTGAACACTGAAGCTTTCTTT. It translates to CSASRGQVLNTEAFF.

The chain uses TRBV6-2 or TRBV6-3 and TRBJ1-5, with 11 bases aligning to TRBD1. V shed 5 bases, J shed 5 bases, and the junction held 11 bases outside the gene matches. Germline V gene data show CDR1 as MNHEY and CDR2 as SVGEGT. The CDR3 has 17 residues. The CDR3 region is CASSPIRTGGGDQPQHF. DNA for the CDR3: TGTGCCAGCAGTCCTATAAGGACAGGGGGCGGCGATCAGCCCCAGCATTTT.